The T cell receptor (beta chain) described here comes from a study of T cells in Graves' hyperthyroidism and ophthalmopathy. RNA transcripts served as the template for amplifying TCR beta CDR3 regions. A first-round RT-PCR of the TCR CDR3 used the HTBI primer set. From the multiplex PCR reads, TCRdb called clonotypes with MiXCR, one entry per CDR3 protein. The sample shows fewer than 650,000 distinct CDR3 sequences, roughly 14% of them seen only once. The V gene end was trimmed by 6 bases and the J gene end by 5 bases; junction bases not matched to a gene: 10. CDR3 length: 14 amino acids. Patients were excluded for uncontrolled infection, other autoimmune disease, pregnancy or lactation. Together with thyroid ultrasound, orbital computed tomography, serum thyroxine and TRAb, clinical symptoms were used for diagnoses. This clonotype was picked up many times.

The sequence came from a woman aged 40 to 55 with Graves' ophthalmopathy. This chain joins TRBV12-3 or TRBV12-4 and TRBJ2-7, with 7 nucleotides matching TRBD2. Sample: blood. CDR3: CASSTGRLAHEQYF. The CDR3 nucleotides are TGTGCCAGCAGCACCGGCCGACTAGCCCACGAGCAGTACTTC.